This T cell receptor (beta chain) was observed in a study of blood T cell repertoires in COVID-19. Study-level background: Donors in the United States, Italy and Spain gave samples during acute or convalescent COVID-19.

As processed by the authors: Nucleated cell counts were estimated from reference gene primer amplification. Repertoires were generated with immunoSEQ multiplex PCR, while TCRdb's copy carries only in-frame clones and drops some. For V, J and clone size, that table is used; D and trimming come from the DNA. The table has approximately 280,000 clones, approximately 86% seen once; the top ten hold under 3%. Per germline, CDR1 SGHAT and CDR2 FQNNGV. The CDR3 is made up of 18 amino acids. The V gene end was trimmed by 3 bases and the J gene end by 1 base; junction bases not matched to a gene: 11. Participants' reported clinical history set cohort assignment. The recovered donors of Cohort 3 showed two negative PCRs, clearance, or symptom resolution.

The specimen sequenced was PBMCs or T cells enriched from blood (not recorded which). The TCR comes from a young woman who had recovered from COVID-19. The V and J genes are TRBV11-2 and TRBJ2-1, with 8 bases that match TRBD2. CDR3 nucleotide sequence: TGTGCCAGCAGCTTCGGGACTAGGGGGATTTCGTCCTACAATGAGCAGTTCTTC. Protein sequence: CASSFGTRGISSYNEQFF.